This entry lists 7 T cell receptor beta chains sequenced from one sample in a study of blood T cell repertoires in COVID-19. Using immunoSEQ multiplex PCR, the repertoire was profiled, and TCRdb retains in-frame clones only, with some absent. Here the sample spans about 240,000 clones, roughly 86% being singletons. Source material: PBMCs or T cells enriched from blood (not recorded which). These receptors all stem from a woman between 35 and 50 years old with acute COVID-19.

This clone appeared many times. The chain recombines TRBV6-1 with TRBJ1-3; D remains unclear. This CDR3 spans 15 amino acids. Trimming removed 1 base at V and 0 bases at J, with 7 bases between. CDR1 and CDR2 from the germline V gene are MNHNS and SASEGT. This chain's CDR3 is CASSEVRDSGNTIYF. The CDR3 nucleotides are TGTGCCAGCAGTGAAGTCCGGGACTCTGGAAACACCATATATTTT.

About this clone: Other DNA sequences of this sample code for an identical CDR3. V usage is TRBV29-1 and J usage is TRBJ1-2; TRBD1 is a possible D gene (5 bases). V dropped 1 base and J dropped 8 bases, with 8 bases sitting between them. This CDR3 contains 11 residues. The V gene's germline CDR1 is SQVTM and CDR2 ANQGSEA. The CDR3 DNA reads TGCAGCGTTGAAGTAGGGGAAGGCTACACCTTC. Encoded protein: CSVEVGEGYTF.

This chain joins TRBV3-1 (or the pseudogene TRBV3-2) and TRBJ2-7, with D unresolved. The CDR3 has 14 residues. Germline-derived CDR1 and CDR2 are LGHDT and YNNKEL (reference sequence). Trimming left V 0 bases short and J 5 bases short, with 11 bases between. The CDR3 DNA sequence: TGTGCCAGCAGCCAAGATTTCAGGCGAGACGAGCAGTACTTC. Encoded protein: CASSQDFRRDEQYF.

This clone was seen only once. The chain links TRBV21-1 to TRBJ2-7; the table calls TRBD1, which could not be checked here. TRBV21-1 corresponds to a pseudogene. The length of the CDR3 is 14 residues. The DNA of the CDR3 is TGTGCCAGCACCATAGACGGCAGGGGCTACGAGCAGTACTTC. Translation gives CASTIDGRGYEQYF.

J is TRBJ2-5 and V is TRBV28; TRBD1 is a possible D gene (6 bases). Per the germline V gene, CDR1 is MDHEN and CDR2 is SYDVKM. This CDR3 is 14 amino acids long. The V end lost 6 bases, the J end lost 4 bases, and 15 bases lay between the germline ends. This CDR3 is CASSSRGRGETQYF. The CDR3 nucleotides read TGTGCCAGCAGCAGCAGGGGAAGGGGAGAGACCCAGTACTTC. The variable domain in full, completed from reference TRBV28 and TRBJ2-5, reads DVKVTQSSRYLVKRTGEKVFLECVQDMDHENMFWYRQDPGLGLRLIYFSYDVKMKEKGDIPEGYSVSREKKERFSLILESASTNQTSMYLCASSSRGRGETQYFGPGTRLLVL.

The chain joins TRBV2 to TRBJ2-1; TRBD2 is a possible D gene (6 bases). V was trimmed by 6 bases and J by 0 bases, leaving 15 bases between them. Looked up from germline, CDR1 is SNHLY and CDR2 is FYNNEI. The CDR3 extends over 16 amino acids. The CDR3 loop is CASRDLAASSYNEQFF. CDR3 in DNA: TGTGCCAGCAGGGATTTAGCGGCGAGCTCCTACAATGAGCAGTTCTTC.

V usage is TRBV6-5 and J usage is TRBJ1-2; 7 bases are shared with TRBD1. V trimming: 7 bases; J trimming: 2 bases; junction bases outside the gene matches: 4. This CDR3 spans 13 amino acids. Germline CDR1 reads MNHEY; CDR2 reads SVGAGI. CDR3 coding DNA: TGTGCCAGCACTGTGGGACAGAACTATGGCTACACCTTC. Amino acid sequence: CASTVGQNYGYTF.